This TCR beta chain was sequenced during a study of cytomegalovirus exposure and HLA in healthy donors. The sample holds one count of this clone. Its antigen remains unknown. The study's findings and limits: In vitro confirmation showed three CMV-associated chains to be CMV antigen specific.

This table comes from immunoSEQ multiplex PCR, and its TCRdb copy is limited to in-frame clones, with some not included. Of under 150,000 clones in the sample, roughly 86% were seen once. CDR3 length: 15 residues. The germline V gene has CDR1 MNHEY and CDR2 SMNVEV (reference sequence). The germline V and J ends were trimmed by 0 bases and 5 bases, with 11 bases remaining between them. The clonotype comes from a man aged 18 to 30 in good health and CMV-seropositive. Specimen: PBMCs. The V gene is TRBV27, the J gene TRBJ1-5; a weak D match, TRBD1 (5 bases). Here the CDR3 reads CASSLSGGGYQPQHF. The CDR3 bases are TGTGCCAGCAGTTTATCGGGCGGGGGTTATCAGCCCCAGCATTTT.